This passage covers 30 T cell receptor beta chains from one sample sequenced in a study of Tregs in tolerant kidney transplant recipients. The repertoire was sequenced with immunoSEQ multiplex PCR; TCRdb's copy has only in-frame clones and lacks some. This table holds some 57,000 clones, about 89% found once. Mixed chimerism was transient after nonmyeloablative marrow transplants from related graft donors. Specimen: CD8+ T cells from blood (PBMCs), collected 24 months after the transplant. These receptors came from a human patient who received a combined kidney and bone marrow transplant. The graft donor may have contributed some T cells.

The V gene is TRBV6-6, the J gene TRBJ2-7; the match to TRBD1 covers 10 bases. Germline V CDR1 and CDR2: MNHNY, SVGAGI (reference sequence). The J segment lost 6 bases and the V segment lost 6 bases, leaving 11 bases of the junction unmatched. There are 15 residues in the CDR3. CDR3 in DNA: TGTGCCAGCAGCCACCCCGGGACAGGGGTCGTCGAGCAGTACTTC. Amino acids: CASSHPGTGVVEQYF.

The rearrangement uses TRBV28 and TRBJ1-5; D call uncertain. The germline V and J ends were trimmed by 6 bases and 5 bases, with 11 bases remaining between them. The CDR3 is made up of 13 amino acids. Germline CDR1 is MDHEN and CDR2 is SYDVKM. The CDR3, as DNA: TGTGCCAGCAGCCTGCTAAGATATCAGCCCCAGCATTTT. Encoded protein: CASSLLRYQPQHF.

The chain is built from TRBV7-8 and TRBJ2-5; unclear D gene. V was trimmed by 1 base and J by 4 bases, leaving 13 bases between them. The CDR3 sequence is 15 residues long. CDR1 is SGHVS and CDR2 is FQNEAQ in the germline V gene. The CDR3: CASSLGPNSIETQYF. CDR3 nucleotides: TGTGCCAGCAGCTTAGGGCCCAATTCCATAGAGACCCAGTACTTC.

The count of this clone is one. The chain employs TRBV5-5 and TRBJ2-7; TRBD2 aligns across 8 bases. V dropped 4 bases and J dropped 6; count of bases not matched to a gene: 9. CDR1 is SGHKS, CDR2 YYEKEE, per germline (reference sequence). This CDR3 is 14 amino acids long. The CDR3 loop reads CASSPGLGWPEQYF. CDR3 nucleotide sequence: TGTGCCAGCAGCCCGGGACTAGGATGGCCCGAGCAGTACTTC.

J is TRBJ2-5 and V is TRBV30; D is perhaps TRBD1 (5 bases). Germline CDR1 and CDR2: GTSNPN and SVGIG (reference sequence). This CDR3 is 13 amino acids long. The ends were cut back, 3 bases at V and 7 bases at J, with 15 bases in the middle. The CDR3 bases are TGTGCCTGGAGCAGGGTAGAATTTGCGACCCAGTACTTC. The encoded protein is CAWSRVEFATQYF.

The J gene is TRBJ1-1, the V gene TRBV5-6; no definite D call. There are 12 residues in the CDR3. Between the trimmed V and J ends, which lost 2 bases and 3 bases, there was a span of 5 bases. CDR1 is SGHDT and CDR2 is YYEEEE in the germline V gene. The CDR3 DNA is TGTGCCAGCAGCTTCGGTGACACTGAAGCTTTCTTT. It encodes CASSFGDTEAFF.

The V call is TRBV5-6, the J call TRBJ2-1; D remains unclear. The CDR3 consists of 11 residues. Per the germline V gene, CDR1 is SGHDT and CDR2 is YYEEEE. V was shortened by 2 bases and J by 9 bases, with 6 bases between the two germline ends. CDR3 residues: CASSFVGEQFF. Written as DNA, the CDR3 is TGTGCCAGCAGCTTTGTCGGTGAGCAGTTCTTC. The entire variable domain, with the rest obtained from reference TRBV5-6 and TRBJ2-1, is as follows: DAGVTQSPTHLIKTRGQQVTLRCSPKSGHDTVSWYQQALGQGPQFIFQYYEEEERQRGNFPDRFSGHQFPNYSSELNVNALLLGDSALYLCASSFVGEQFFGPGTRLTVL.

The CDR3 nucleotides read TGTGCCAGCAGCCCCTACGGGGGGGCGGCTTATGGCTACACCTTC. It is translated as CASSPYGGAAYGYTF. V usage is TRBV7-8 and J usage is TRBJ1-2, with a weak D call TRBD1 (6 bases). The germline V gene has CDR1 SGHVS and CDR2 FQNEAQ. There are 15 residues in the CDR3. V gave up 5 bases and J gave up 5 bases, with 18 bases separating them.

This clone was detected once. J is TRBJ2-1 and V is TRBV7-9, with 10 nucleotides matching TRBD2. This CDR3 region has 15 residues. Germline V gene lookup returns CDR1 SEHNR and CDR2 FQNEAQ (reference sequence). V was clipped by 5 bases and J by 0 bases; unmatched bases: 1. CDR3 sequence: CASSPSGSSYNEQFF. The CDR3 DNA reads as TGTGCCAGCAGCCCTAGCGGGAGCTCCTACAATGAGCAGTTCTTC.

This chain joins TRBV7-2 and TRBJ2-5; D unclear. CDR3 length: 13 amino acids. From germline, CDR1 is SGHTA and CDR2 FQGNSA. V lost 2 bases and J lost 1, with 5 bases in between. As DNA, the CDR3 is TGTGCCAGCAGCTTATTTAGCCAAGAGACCCAGTACTTC. It encodes CASSLFSQETQYF.

Regarding this clone: Germline and junction disagree at one end, which may indicate a read error. The chain has TRBV14 and TRBJ1-2, with TRBD1 matching 7 bases. Germline assignment: CDR1 SGHDN and CDR2 FVKESK. The CDR3 runs to 13 residues. The CDR3 DNA reads as TGTGCCAGCAGCCTTATTGGGACAGCTCTCCAGGCCTTC. It is translated as CASSLIGTALQAF.

This sequence joins TRBV5-4 and TRBJ2-5; 11 nucleotides agree with TRBD1. Unmatched junction bases numbered 6, after V lost 4 bases and J lost 4 bases. The CDR3 has 15 residues. The germline V gene has CDR1 SGHNT and CDR2 YYREEE (reference sequence). CDR3 bases: TGTGCCAGCAGCCACGGACAGGGGGCAGGAGAGACCCAGTACTTC. It codes for CASSHGQGAGETQYF.

J is TRBJ1-2 and V is TRBV20-1; D is undetermined. Germline CDR1 and CDR2: DFQATT and SNEGSKA (reference sequence). Trimming removed 7 bases at V and 6 bases at J, with 6 bases between. CDR3 length equals 9 residues. The CDR3 bases are TGCAGTGTCTTTGATGGCTACACCTTC. It translates to CSVFDGYTF.

The genes are TRBV27 and TRBJ2-6, with 9 bases matching TRBD2. This CDR3 is 18 amino acids long. V shed 4 bases and J 0 bases; nucleotides not matched to a gene: 7. Germline loops: CDR1 MNHEY, CDR2 SMNVEV (reference sequence). DNA for the CDR3: TGTGCCAGCAGTTCTTGGGCGGGAGGGGTCTCTGGGGCCAACGTCCTGACTTTC. It is translated as CASSSWAGGVSGANVLTF.

In its sample, this clone was seen once. The chain is built from TRBV11-3 and TRBJ2-1, with 12 positions matching TRBD1. The germline V gene encodes CDR1 SGHNT and CDR2 YENEEA. V gave up 0 bases and J gave up 8 bases; unmatched junction bases: 2. The CDR3 runs to 15 residues. The CDR3 loop is CASSLEGQGADEQFF. CDR3 nucleotides: TGTGCCAGCAGCTTAGAGGGACAGGGGGCTGATGAGCAGTTCTTC.

V gene TRBV7-3 combines with J gene TRBJ2-3, with 7 bases aligning to TRBD2. The ends lost 5 bases at V and 2 bases at J; junction bases unmatched: 7. The CDR3 contains 15 residues. CDR1 is SGHTA, CDR2 FQGTGA, per germline. This chain's CDR3 is CASSHYGGFTDTQYF. The CDR3 DNA sequence: TGTGCCAGCAGCCATTACGGGGGGTTCACAGATACGCAGTATTTT.

The chain uses TRBV4-1 and TRBJ1-1; 11 bases match TRBD1. CDR3 size: 18 residues. Per germline, CDR1 MGHRA and CDR2 YSYEKL. The V and J ends lost 0 bases and 4 bases, in that order; junction bases with no gene match: 10. Written as DNA, the CDR3 is TGCGCCAGCAGCCAAGATCAAGGACAGGGGGCGCGGGGCACTGAAGCTTTCTTT. It specifies CASSQDQGQGARGTEAFF.

V usage is TRBV16 and J usage is TRBJ1-2, with D uncertain. The ends were cut back, 3 bases at V and 8 bases at J, with 13 bases in the middle. Germline V gene sequence: CDR1 KGHSY, CDR2 FQNENV. The CDR3 consists of 13 residues. DNA of the CDR3: TGTGCCAGCAGCCAGGGGAGCAGCTCAGGCTACACCTTC. Its translation is CASSQGSSSGYTF. Filled out from reference TRBV16 and TRBJ1-2, the complete variable domain reads GEEVAQTPKHLVRGEGQKAKLYCAPIKGHSYVFWYQQVLKNEFKFLISFQNENVFDETGMPKERFSAKCLPNSPCSLEIQATKLEDSAVYFCASSQGSSSGYTFGSGTRLTVV.

The chain couples TRBV18 to TRBJ2-2; 11 positions match TRBD2. The V and J ends lost 5 bases and 3 bases, in that order; junction bases with no gene match: 2. This CDR3 has 15 amino acids. The germline V gene encodes CDR1 KGHSH and CDR2 LQKENI. CDR3 sequence (DNA): TGTGCCAGCTCATCGACTAGCGGGGACACCGGGGAGCTGTTTTTT. Its translation: CASSSTSGDTGELFF.

The chain links TRBV9 to TRBJ2-1; TRBD2 matches 14 bases. V shed 3 bases, J shed 8 bases, and the junction held 19 bases outside the gene matches. This CDR3 is built from 20 residues. In germline, CDR1 is SGDLS, CDR2 YYNGEE. The CDR3 spells CASSENPGTSGRGRWDEQFF. In DNA form, the CDR3 reads TGTGCCAGCAGCGAAAACCCCGGGACTAGCGGGAGAGGAAGATGGGATGAGCAGTTCTTC. The complete variable domain, with remaining parts taken from reference TRBV9 and TRBJ2-1, reads DSGVTQTPKHLITATGQRVTLRCSPRSGDLSVYWYQQSLDQGLQFLIQYYNGEERAKGNILERFSAQQFPDLHSELNLSSLELGDSALYFCASSENPGTSGRGRWDEQFFGPGTRLTVL.

The V call is TRBV27, the J call TRBJ1-1; 7 bases agree with TRBD1. CDR1 and CDR2 from the germline V gene are MNHEY and SMNVEV (reference sequence). This CDR3 is 16 amino acids long. Trimming took 0 bases from V and 1 from J; bases not matched to a gene: 5. The CDR3 sequence is CASSLSLGGWNTEAFF. The CDR3 nucleotides are TGTGCCAGCAGTTTATCCCTAGGGGGCTGGAACACTGAAGCTTTCTTT.

This clone was picked up one time. V usage is TRBV18 and J usage is TRBJ2-1, with 9 bases identical to TRBD2. V was pared by 3 bases and J by 8 bases, with 8 bases of the junction left unmatched. The CDR3 runs 15 residues. The V gene's germline CDR1 is KGHSH and CDR2 LQKENI. This CDR3 reads CASSPLVLAGDEQFF. The CDR3 DNA reads TGTGCCAGCTCACCCCTTGTATTAGCGGGAGATGAGCAGTTCTTC.

J is TRBJ2-7 and V is TRBV11-1; 8 bases are a match to TRBD1. Germline values: CDR1 SGHAT, CDR2 FQDESV (reference sequence). The CDR3 is 14 amino acids. Trimming cost V 5 bases and J 1 base; bases outside gene matches: 4. The CDR3 DNA sequence: TGTGCCAGCAGCACCCGGACAGGGTCCTACGAGCAGTACTTC. This sequence encodes CASSTRTGSYEQYF. Full variable domain (missing parts from reference TRBV11-1 and TRBJ2-7): EAEVAQSPRYKITEKSQAVAFWCDPISGHATLYWYRQILGQGPELLVQFQDESVVDDSQLPKDRFSAERLKGVDSTLKIQPAELGDSAMYLCASSTRTGSYEQYFGPGTRLTVT.

The CDR3 sequence is CASSPPPSPYNEQFF. The CDR3 DNA reads as TGTGCCAGCAGTCCTCCCCCGAGTCCCTACAATGAGCAGTTCTTC. The chain has TRBV6-5 and TRBJ2-1; D gene uncertain. The CDR3 runs to 15 residues. Trimming took off 5 bases at V and 2 bases at J, with 13 bases between the two ends. The germline V gene encodes CDR1 MNHEY and CDR2 SVGAGI.

The chain employs TRBV21-1 and TRBJ2-7; the table's D call TRBD1 went unverified against the DNA. TRBV21-1 represents a pseudogene. The CDR3 has 16 residues. The CDR3 reads CASSLRQGKSSYEQYF. The CDR3, as DNA: TGTGCCAGCAGCCTCCGACAGGGGAAAAGCTCCTACGAGCAGTACTTC.

The chain employs TRBV5-5 and TRBJ1-2, with D possibly matching TRBD1 (6 bases). V was clipped by 3 bases and J by 6 bases, with 9 bases between them. From germline, CDR1 is SGHKS and CDR2 YYEKEE (reference sequence). The CDR3 runs 12 residues. The CDR3: CASSSDSDGYTF. The CDR3 nucleotides are TGTGCCAGCAGCTCGGACAGCGATGGCTACACCTTC.

The chain is built from TRBV5-5 and TRBJ2-3, with D unresolved. CDR3 length equals 14 residues. Germline V gene sequence: CDR1 SGHKS, CDR2 YYEKEE (reference sequence). Trimming left V 0 bases short and J 4 bases short, with 9 bases between. Here the CDR3 DNA reads TGTGCCAGCAGCTTGGTGTTGGCTGCAGATACGCAGTATTTT. This codes for CASSLVLAADTQYF. Full variable domain (remainder filled in from reference TRBV5-5 and TRBJ2-3): DAGVTQSPTHLIKTRGQQVTLRCSPISGHKSVSWYQQVLGQGPQFIFQYYEKEERGRGNFPDRFSARQFPNYSSELNVNALLLGDSALYLCASSLVLAADTQYFGPGTRLTVL.

V gene TRBV7-7 combines with J gene TRBJ2-2, with TRBD2 matching over 14 bases. CDR1 SSHAT and CDR2 FNYEAQ come from the germline V gene (reference sequence). With 3 bases clipped from V and 6 bases from J, the junction kept 0 bases outside the gene matches. The CDR3 consists of 15 residues. DNA for the CDR3: TGTGCCAGCAGCTTGACTAGCGGGGGGGCCGGGGAGCTGTTTTTT. This encodes CASSLTSGGAGELFF. The full variable domain, completed using reference TRBV7-7 and TRBJ2-2, is GAGVSQSPRYKVTKRGQDVTLRCDPISSHATLYWYQQALGQGPEFLTYFNYEAQPDKSGLPSDRFSAERPEGSISTLTIQRTEQRDSAMYRCASSLTSGGAGELFFGEGSRLTVL.

The rearrangement links TRBV28 to TRBJ2-1, with 15 bases matching TRBD2. J was trimmed by 6 bases and V by 2 bases; bases with no gene match: 14. The CDR3 totals 20 residues. The germline gives CDR1 MDHEN, CDR2 SYDVKM. CDR3 sequence (DNA): TGTGCCAGCAGTTTACGCTCCGGACTAGCGGGGGGGCCTGTGGTCAATGAGCAGTTCTTC. Translated: CASSLRSGLAGGPVVNEQFF.

V is TRBV2 and J is TRBJ2-6, with a possible D match to TRBD2 (7 bases). CDR1 is SNHLY and CDR2 is FYNNEI in the germline V gene. The CDR3 runs to 16 residues. V gave up 8 bases and J gave up 0 bases, with 14 bases separating them. CDR3 sequence: CASSGGRISGANVLTF. In nucleotides, the CDR3 is TGTGCCAGCTCCGGGGGGCGGATCTCTGGGGCCAACGTCCTGACTTTC.